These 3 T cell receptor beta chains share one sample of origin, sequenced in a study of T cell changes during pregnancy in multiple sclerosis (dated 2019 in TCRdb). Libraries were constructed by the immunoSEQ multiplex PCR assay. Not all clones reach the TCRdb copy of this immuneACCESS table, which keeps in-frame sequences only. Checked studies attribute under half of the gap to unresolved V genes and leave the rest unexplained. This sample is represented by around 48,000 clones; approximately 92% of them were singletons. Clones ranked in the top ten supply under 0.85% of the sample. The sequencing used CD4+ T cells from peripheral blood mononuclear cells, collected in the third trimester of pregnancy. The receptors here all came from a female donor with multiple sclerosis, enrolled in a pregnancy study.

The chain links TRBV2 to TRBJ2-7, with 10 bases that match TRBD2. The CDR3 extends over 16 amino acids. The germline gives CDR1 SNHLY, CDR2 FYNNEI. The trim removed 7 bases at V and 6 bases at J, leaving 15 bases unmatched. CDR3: CASKWLAGAGSSEQYF. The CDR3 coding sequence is TGTGCCAGCAAGTGGCTAGCGGGAGCCGGAAGTAGCGAGCAGTACTTC.

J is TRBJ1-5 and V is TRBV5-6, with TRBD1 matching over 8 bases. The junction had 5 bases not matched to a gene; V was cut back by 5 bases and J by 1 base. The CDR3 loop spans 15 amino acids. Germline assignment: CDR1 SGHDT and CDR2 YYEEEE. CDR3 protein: CASSTGGRSNQPQHF. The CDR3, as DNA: TGTGCCAGCAGTACAGGGGGTAGGAGCAATCAGCCCCAGCATTTT.

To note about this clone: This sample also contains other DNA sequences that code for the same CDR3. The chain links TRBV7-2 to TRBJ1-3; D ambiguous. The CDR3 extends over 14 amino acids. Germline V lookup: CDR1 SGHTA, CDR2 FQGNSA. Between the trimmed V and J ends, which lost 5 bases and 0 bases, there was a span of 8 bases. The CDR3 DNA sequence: TGTGCCAGCAGCCCACCGAGCTCTGGAAACACCATATATTTT. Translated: CASSPPSSGNTIYF.